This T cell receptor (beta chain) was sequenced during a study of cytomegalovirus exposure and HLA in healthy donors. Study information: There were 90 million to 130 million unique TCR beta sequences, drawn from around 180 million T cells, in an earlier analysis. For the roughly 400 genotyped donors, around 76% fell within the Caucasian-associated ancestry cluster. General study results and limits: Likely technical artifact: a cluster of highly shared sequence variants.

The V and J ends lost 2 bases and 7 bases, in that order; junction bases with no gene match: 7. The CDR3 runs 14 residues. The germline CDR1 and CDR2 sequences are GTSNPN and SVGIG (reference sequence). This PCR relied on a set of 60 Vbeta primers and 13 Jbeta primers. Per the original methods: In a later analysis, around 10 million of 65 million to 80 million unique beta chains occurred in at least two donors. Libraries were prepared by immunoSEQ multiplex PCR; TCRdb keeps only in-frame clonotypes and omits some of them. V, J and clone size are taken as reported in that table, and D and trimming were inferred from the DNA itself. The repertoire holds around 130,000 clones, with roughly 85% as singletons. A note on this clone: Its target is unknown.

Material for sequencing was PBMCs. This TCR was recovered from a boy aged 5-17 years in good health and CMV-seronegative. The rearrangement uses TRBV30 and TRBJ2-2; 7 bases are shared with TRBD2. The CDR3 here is CAWSRRTSDGELFF. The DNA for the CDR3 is TGTGCCTGGAGTAGGAGGACTAGTGACGGGGAGCTGTTTTTT.